This T cell receptor (beta chain) was sequenced for a study of CD8 T cells in Susac syndrome. Healthy donors served as age- and sex-matched controls. Negative isolation was used for CD8+ and CD4+ T cells and FACS enrichment for TEMRA cells. RNA amounts of about 0.5 to 1 ug underwent reverse transcription with random hexamers. The amplification used immunoSEQ multiplex PCR on TCR beta CDR3; it spanned 54 Vbeta and 13 Jbeta. One entry per CDR3 protein, called by TCRdb with MiXCR from the immunoSEQ multiplex PCR reads. The table lists around 200,000 distinct CDR3 sequences, 90% to 95% of them singletons. What was sequenced was CD4+ T cells from PBMCs. The clonotype originates from a human donor in good health.

The CDR3 sequence is CASNSPGRGYTF. The DNA for the CDR3 is TGTGCCAGCAACTCCCCGGGGAGAGGCTACACCTTC. The V gene is TRBV28, the J gene TRBJ1-2, with no clear D. The V gene's germline CDR1 is MDHEN and CDR2 SYDVKM. This CDR3 contains 12 residues. V lost 7 bases and J 8 bases, leaving 14 bases between the germline ends.